Shown below are 12 T cell receptor beta chains from a single sample sequenced in a study of blood T cell repertoires in COVID-19. Clones were read by immunoSEQ multiplex PCR, and TCRdb kept only the in-frame ones, dropping some. The sample records about 330,000 clones, about 91% being singletons. The sample was peripheral blood. The origin of the receptors is a man aged 25 to 40 with COVID-19, enrolled during active disease.

J is TRBJ2-5 and V is TRBV10-3, with 8 bases matching TRBD1. There are 13 residues in the CDR3. V shed 9 bases, J shed 2 bases, and the junction held 5 bases outside the gene matches. Per germline, CDR1 ENHRY and CDR2 SYGVKD. The CDR3 DNA sequence: TGTGCCATGAATCAGGGGGCTCAAGAGACCCAGTACTTC. As protein: CAMNQGAQETQYF.

The chain couples TRBV4-3 to TRBJ2-1, with TRBD1 matching over 8 bases. CDR3 length equals 15 residues. Germline loops: CDR1 LGHNA, CDR2 YSLEER. The V gene end was trimmed by 0 bases and the J gene end by 8 bases; junction bases not matched to a gene: 6. CDR3 nucleotide sequence: TGCGCCAGCAGCCAAGATGGGACAGGTGTCGATGAGCAGTTCTTC. This translates into CASSQDGTGVDEQFF.

The chain links TRBV28 to TRBJ1-4, with TRBD1 identical over 9 bases. The CDR3 is made up of 15 amino acids. V dropped 2 bases and J dropped 7; count of bases not matched to a gene: 5. Germline CDR1 reads MDHEN; CDR2 reads SYDVKM. The CDR3 DNA reads as TGTGCCAGCAGTTTAGGGACAGGGACGGGTGAAAAACTGTTTTTT. It codes for CASSLGTGTGEKLFF.

CDR3 loop: CASSVATQAVAYEQYF. CDR3 coding DNA: TGTGCCAGCAGCGTAGCTACTCAGGCCGTAGCCTACGAGCAGTACTTC. The J gene is TRBJ2-7, the V gene TRBV9; D unclear. Trimming removed 0 bases at V and 2 bases at J, with 15 bases between. Germline values: CDR1 SGDLS, CDR2 YYNGEE. The CDR3 runs to 16 residues.

CDR3 nucleotides: TGCGCCAGCAGCTCGGGACAGGGGGCCCACTATGGCTACACCTTC. This sequence encodes CASSSGQGAHYGYTF. The chain recombines TRBV5-1 with TRBJ1-2; 12 bases fit TRBD1. Germline CDR1 is SGHRS and CDR2 is YFSETQ. Trimming cost V 3 bases and J 3 bases; bases outside gene matches: 3. The CDR3 is made up of 15 amino acids. The full variable domain, in which reference TRBV5-1 and TRBJ1-2 provide the parts outside the CDR3, is KAGVTQTPRYLIKTRGQQVTLSCSPISGHRSVSWYQQTPGQGLQFLFEYFSETQRNKGNFPGRFSGRQFSNSRSEMNVSTLELGDSALYLCASSSGQGAHYGYTFGSGTRLTVV.

This chain uses TRBV18 with TRBJ2-3; perhaps TRBD2 as D (6 bases). The CDR3 contains 17 residues. With 1 base removed from V and 4 bases from J, the gap between germline ends came to 18 bases. Germline values: CDR1 KGHSH, CDR2 LQKENI. DNA of the CDR3: TGTGCCAGCTCACCACTTCGGGAGATTCAGATTGCAGATACGCAGTATTTT. It translates to CASSPLREIQIADTQYF.

J is TRBJ1-2 and V is TRBV6-2 or TRBV6-3, with D tentatively TRBD1 (6 bases). The CDR3 is made up of 14 amino acids. Germline lookup yields CDR1 MNHEY and CDR2 SVGEGT. Trimming removed 0 bases from V and 6 bases from J, with 11 bases in between. CDR3: CASSYSDSDDGYTF. The CDR3 bases are TGTGCCAGCAGTTACTCGGACAGTGATGATGGCTACACCTTC.

The chain couples TRBV7-9 to TRBJ2-7, with D possibly matching TRBD1 (5 bases). This CDR3 region has 14 residues. The ends were cut back, 5 bases at V and 2 bases at J, with 13 bases in the middle. The germline V gene has CDR1 SEHNR and CDR2 FQNEAQ (reference sequence). The CDR3 DNA is TGTGCCAGCAGCCCTCTAATGACAGCCTACGAGCAGTACTTC. As protein: CASSPLMTAYEQYF.

This clone has just one count. This chain links TRBV7-2 with TRBJ2-7; the match to TRBD1 covers 7 bases. CDR1 SGHTA and CDR2 FQGNSA come from the germline V gene. CDR3 length: 15 residues. Unmatched junction bases numbered 3, after V lost 0 bases and J lost 1 base. Here the CDR3 reads CASSLAGTASYEQYF. Here the CDR3 DNA reads TGTGCCAGCAGCTTAGCCGGGACAGCTTCCTACGAGCAGTACTTC.

The chain recombines TRBV24-1 with TRBJ2-7, with D perhaps matching TRBD2 (5 bases). The CDR3 loop spans 13 amino acids. V was shortened by 4 bases and J by 1 base, with 7 bases between the two germline ends. CDR1 and CDR2 from the germline V gene are KGHDR and SFDVKD. The CDR3 protein is CATSEAGSYEQYF. Written as DNA, the CDR3 is TGTGCCACCAGTGAGGCGGGTTCCTACGAGCAGTACTTC.

The chain recombines TRBV28 with TRBJ1-2; 7 nucleotides agree with TRBD1. This CDR3 region has 14 residues. The junction had 10 bases not matched to a gene; V was cut back by 6 bases and J by 6 bases. Germline loops: CDR1 MDHEN, CDR2 SYDVKM. The CDR3 region has the DNA TGTGCCAGCAGGTCAGGGGGTGTGATGGATGGCTACACCTTC. This gives the protein CASRSGGVMDGYTF.

The chain links TRBV13 to TRBJ2-5; 14 bases align to TRBD2. Looked up from germline, CDR1 is PRHDT and CDR2 is FYEKMQ (reference sequence). CDR3 length: 16 amino acids. V shed 4 bases and J 2 bases; nucleotides not matched to a gene: 3. The chain's CDR3 is CASSSGLAGGQETQYF. CDR3 nucleotides: TGTGCCAGCAGCTCAGGACTAGCGGGGGGACAAGAGACCCAGTACTTC.